This T cell receptor beta chain was captured by sequencing in a study of blood T cell repertoires in COVID-19. On the study more broadly: T cells, B-cell-depleted T cells, or PBMCs provided the cDNA or gDNA that served as material.

This clone was counted once. Sequenced by immunoSEQ multiplex PCR; TCRdb stores in-frame clones only, minus some. The sample has a few hundred thousand clones; more than 85% are singletons. The CDR3 has 14 residues. V lost 1 base and J lost 9; bases outside the gene matches: 6. Germline V CDR1 and CDR2: SGHTA, FQGNSA. Resolution of symptoms, clearance, or two negative PCRs was present in recovered Cohort 3 donors. The sequence derives from a woman aged 25 to 39 who had recovered from COVID-19. V and J are TRBV7-2 and TRBJ2-1; 7 bases agree with TRBD2. The sequenced sample consisted of PBMCs or T cells enriched from blood (not recorded which). CDR3 nucleotides: TGTGCCAGCAGCTTAGGCGTGGGGGAGGGTGAGCAGTTCTTC. Residues: CASSLGVGEGEQFF.